The 25 T cell receptor beta chains below all came from one sample that was sequenced in a study of blood T cell repertoires in COVID-19. Clones were read by immunoSEQ multiplex PCR, and TCRdb kept only the in-frame ones, dropping some. The sample has some 270,000 clones, about 89% seen once; the top ten hold about 8.6%. Sequencing was carried out using peripheral blood. The receptors stem from a man aged 35 to 55 with active or convalescent COVID-19.

The chain links TRBV30 to TRBJ1-3, with D hard to call. CDR1 and CDR2 (germline): GTSNPN, SVGIG (reference sequence). V was cut by 5 bases and J by 0 bases, with 11 bases left in between. The CDR3 sequence is 14 residues long. CDR3 sequence: CAWGWAYSGNTIYF. DNA for the CDR3: TGTGCCTGGGGGTGGGCCTACTCTGGAAACACCATATATTTT.

The V and J genes are TRBV5-1 and TRBJ2-7; TRBD2 matches 11 bases. After removal of 0 bases from V and 2 bases from J, the junction contained 7 bases not matched to a gene. Germline CDR1 is SGHRS and CDR2 is YFSETQ. The CDR3 runs to 17 residues. The CDR3 reads CASSLDLAGGVTYEQYF. The CDR3 DNA sequence: TGCGCCAGCAGCTTGGATCTAGCGGGGGGAGTTACCTACGAGCAGTACTTC. Looking up the rest from reference TRBV5-1 and TRBJ2-7 gives the full variable domain: KAGVTQTPRYLIKTRGQQVTLSCSPISGHRSVSWYQQTPGQGLQFLFEYFSETQRNKGNFPGRFSGRQFSNSRSEMNVSTLELGDSALYLCASSLDLAGGVTYEQYFGPGTRLTVT.

The chain links TRBV21-1 to TRBJ2-4; TRBD2, the D gene given by the table, was not confirmed from the DNA. TRBV21-1 counts as a pseudogene. CDR3 length equals 22 residues. Here the CDR3 reads CASSKVGVAGGPARGVKNIQYF. As DNA, the CDR3 is TGTGCCAGCAGCAAAGTGGGTGTAGCGGGAGGGCCGGCAAGAGGGGTTAAAAACATTCAGTACTTC.

The V gene is TRBV21-1, the J gene TRBJ1-5; the D call in the table, TRBD1, was not verified against the DNA. TRBV21-1 is an annotated pseudogene. The CDR3 runs to 13 residues. CDR3 in amino acids: CASSPVHNQPQHF. CDR3 nucleotide sequence: TGTGCCAGCAGCCCAGTCCACAATCAGCCCCAGCATTTT.

V is TRBV7-8 and J is TRBJ2-4, with 7 bases that match TRBD1. The CDR3 is 13 residues long. The germline CDR1 and CDR2 sequences are SGHVS and FQNEAQ. After removal of 5 bases from V and 9 bases from J, the junction contained 7 bases not matched to a gene. CDR3 DNA: TGTGCCAGCAGCACTGACAGGGTGGCCATTCAGTACTTC. This encodes CASSTDRVAIQYF.

The rearrangement links TRBV5-6 to TRBJ2-6; the D gene is possibly TRBD1 (5 bases). CDR3 length: 17 amino acids. CDR1 is SGHDT, CDR2 YYEEEE, per germline. The ends were cut back, 2 bases at V and 4 bases at J, with 16 bases in the middle. CDR3 DNA sequence: TGTGCCAGCAGCTTTTATGTGGATGGGGCGGGGGCCAACGTCCTGACTTTC. As protein: CASSFYVDGAGANVLTF.

This chain connects TRBV13 to TRBJ2-7; 7 bases fit TRBD1. Germline V gene sequence: CDR1 PRHDT, CDR2 FYEKMQ (reference sequence). The CDR3 has 14 residues. With V trimmed by 4 bases and J by 1 base, 4 bases remained unmatched. The CDR3 sequence: CASSYGQASYEQYF. CDR3 nucleotide sequence: TGTGCCAGCAGCTACGGACAGGCTTCCTACGAGCAGTACTTC.

The V and J genes are TRBV19 and TRBJ2-2; 14 bases fit TRBD2. Germline loops: CDR1 LNHDA, CDR2 SQIVND (reference sequence). The CDR3 extends over 18 amino acids. After removal of 4 bases from V and 5 bases from J, the junction contained 9 bases not matched to a gene. The DNA for the CDR3 is TGTGCCAGTAGTAGTACGGGACTAGCGGGAGATATTACCGGGGAGCTGTTTTTT. Translated: CASSSTGLAGDITGELFF.

The chain couples TRBV6-5 to TRBJ1-4, with a weak D call TRBD1 (5 bases). CDR3 length equals 13 residues. Germline assignment: CDR1 MNHEY and CDR2 SVGAGI. The V gene lost 6 bases and the J gene lost 4 bases, with 9 bases spanning the gap. The CDR3 region has the DNA TGTGCCAGCAGGCGGGGCGTTAATGAAAAACTGTTTTTT. Encoded protein: CASRRGVNEKLFF.

The chain recombines TRBV2 with TRBJ2-1, with D hard to call. The ends were cut back, 4 bases at V and 7 bases at J, with 14 bases in the middle. Per germline, CDR1 SNHLY and CDR2 FYNNEI. The CDR3 has 14 residues. The CDR3 protein is CASSGENVRNEQFF. CDR3 bases: TGTGCCAGCAGTGGTGAGAACGTTAGAAATGAGCAGTTCTTC.

This clone was observed a few times. The chain has TRBV5-4 and TRBJ2-3; the match to TRBD2 covers 7 bases. Germline loops: CDR1 SGHNT, CDR2 YYREEE (reference sequence). The J segment lost 7 bases and the V segment lost 2 bases, leaving 25 bases of the junction unmatched. CDR3 length: 20 amino acids. The CDR3 protein is CASSLLGGQWLPLAEYTQYF. CDR3 DNA: TGTGCCAGCAGCTTATTGGGTGGGCAGTGGTTACCCCTAGCGGAATATACGCAGTATTTT.

The chain uses TRBV7-2 and TRBJ1-6; D gene uncertain. Germline V gives CDR1 SGHTA, CDR2 FQGNSA. V lost 5 bases to trimming and J lost 4 bases, with 18 bases between them. The CDR3 is 17 amino acids. CDR3: CASSPSSRRRYNSPLHF. CDR3 coding DNA: TGTGCCAGCAGCCCCTCTTCAAGGAGAAGGTATAATTCACCCCTCCACTTT.

A few counts support this clone. The chain employs TRBV30 and TRBJ1-5, with 9 bases matching TRBD1. The CDR3 totals 15 residues. V lost 5 bases, J lost 7 bases, and 12 bases stayed unmatched. Looked up from germline, CDR1 is GTSNPN and CDR2 is SVGIG (reference sequence). The CDR3 loop is CAWARRDRVGQPQHF. The CDR3 DNA sequence: TGTGCCTGGGCCCGCCGGGACAGGGTTGGGCAGCCCCAGCATTTT.

The V gene is TRBV4-1, the J gene TRBJ2-2, with D possibly being TRBD1 (5 bases). CDR1 is MGHRA, CDR2 YSYEKL, per germline. This CDR3 is built from 16 residues. With 0 bases removed from V and 6 bases from J, the gap between germline ends came to 14 bases. The CDR3 bases are TGCGCCAGCAGCCAAGAGGCAGGGAACAACGCCGGGGAGCTGTTTTTT. Translated: CASSQEAGNNAGELFF.

This chain joins TRBV5-1 and TRBJ1-5; D is ambiguous. CDR1 and CDR2 (germline): SGHRS, YFSETQ. This CDR3 contains 15 residues. V lost 0 bases and J 4 bases, leaving 11 bases between the germline ends. CDR3 sequence reads: CASSLESGANQPQHF. CDR3 nucleotides: TGCGCCAGCAGCTTGGAGAGCGGAGCTAATCAGCCCCAGCATTTT.

The V gene is TRBV28, the J gene TRBJ1-1; 9 nucleotides line up with TRBD1. Germline lookup yields CDR1 MDHEN and CDR2 SYDVKM. With V trimmed by 6 bases and J by 6 bases, 5 bases remained unmatched. This CDR3 comprises 13 residues. In DNA, the CDR3 is TGTGCCAGCAGAGGGACAGGGTCGGCTGAAGCTTTCTTT. As protein: CASRGTGSAEAFF.

The chain combines TRBV19 with TRBJ2-5; 9 bases agree with TRBD2. The germline V gene has CDR1 LNHDA and CDR2 SQIVND (reference sequence). The CDR3 loop spans 15 amino acids. J was trimmed by 4 bases and V by 9 bases; bases with no gene match: 12. CDR3 residues: CASSPRVSGGETQYF. The CDR3 region has the DNA TGTGCCAGCTCCCCTCGGGTTAGCGGGGGAGAGACCCAGTACTTC. The whole variable domain, remainder taken from reference TRBV19 and TRBJ2-5, is DGGITQSPKYLFRKEGQNVTLSCEQNLNHDAMYWYRQDPGQGLRLIYYSQIVNDFQKGDIAEGYSVSREKKESFPLTVTSAQKNPTAFYLCASSPRVSGGETQYFGPGTRLLVL.

This clone was seen just once. V and J are TRBV30 and TRBJ1-4; unclear D gene. This CDR3 has 14 residues. Germline V gene sequence: CDR1 GTSNPN, CDR2 SVGIG (reference sequence). The ends were cut back, 1 base at V and 0 bases at J, with 6 bases in the middle. In DNA form, the CDR3 reads TGTGCCTGGAGTGCCACTGCAACTAATGAAAAACTGTTTTTT. Amino acids: CAWSATATNEKLFF.

The chain's CDR3 is CASSGDYSEQFF. The CDR3 DNA follows: TGTGCCAGCAGCGGCGACTATTCTGAGCAGTTCTTC. The chain links TRBV6-6 to TRBJ2-1, with TRBD2 as a possible D gene (5 bases). Germline V CDR1 and CDR2: MNHNY, SVGAGI (reference sequence). The CDR3 totals 12 residues. The V and J ends lost 6 bases and 9 bases respectively, with 12 bases between them.

This rearrangement joins TRBV29-1 to TRBJ2-5, with 7 bases fitting TRBD2. Germline V gene sequence: CDR1 SQVTM, CDR2 ANQGSEA. CDR3 length: 13 residues. Trimming at V came to 2 bases and at J to 5 bases, leaving 5 bases not matched to a gene. CDR3 residues: CSVERGGSETQYF. The CDR3 DNA reads TGCAGCGTTGAAAGAGGCGGGAGTGAGACCCAGTACTTC.

The chain combines TRBV28 with TRBJ1-3; D is possibly TRBD1 (5 bases). The V end lost 2 bases, the J end lost 4 bases, and 12 bases lay between the germline ends. Per germline, CDR1 MDHEN and CDR2 SYDVKM. The CDR3 runs 15 residues. The CDR3 reads CASSLGAPAGNTIYF. The CDR3 DNA reads as TGTGCCAGCAGTTTAGGGGCACCTGCAGGAAACACCATATATTTT.

This clone was picked up a small number of times. This chain joins TRBV10-3 and TRBJ2-7, with D maybe TRBD2 (5 bases). The CDR3 is 13 amino acids. Germline V gene data show CDR1 as ENHRY and CDR2 as SYGVKD. V lost 3 bases and J lost 0, with 6 bases in between. The CDR3 protein is CAISEGSSYEQYF. CDR3 in DNA: TGTGCCATCAGTGAAGGGAGCTCCTACGAGCAGTACTTC.

V gene TRBV30 combines with J gene TRBJ2-1; 7 bases are a match to TRBD2. The CDR3 consists of 13 residues. Germline trimming cut 8 bases from V and 7 bases from J; bases unmatched to any gene: 11. CDR1 is GTSNPN and CDR2 is SVGIG in the germline V gene (reference sequence). For the CDR3, the DNA is TGTGCCCGCGCTAGCGGACTGGGTAATGAGCAGTTCTTC. It translates to CARASGLGNEQFF.

This clone appeared a few times. This chain links TRBV2 with TRBJ2-7, with a tentative D call TRBD1 (6 bases). V shed 0 bases and J shed 3 bases, with 15 bases lying between them. CDR1 is SNHLY and CDR2 is FYNNEI in the germline V gene. CDR3 length equals 16 residues. CDR3 loop: CASSEADSDLFYEQYF. CDR3 nucleotides: TGTGCCAGCAGTGAAGCGGACAGCGACTTATTCTACGAGCAGTACTTC. Using reference TRBV2 and TRBJ2-7 for the parts outside the CDR3, the full variable domain is EPEVTQTPSHQVTQMGQEVILRCVPISNHLYFYWYRQILGQKVEFLVSFYNNEISEKSEIFDDQFSVERPDGSNFTLKIRSTKLEDSAMYFCASSEADSDLFYEQYFGPGTRLTVT.

The rearrangement uses TRBV7-8 and TRBJ1-5, with 12 positions matching TRBD1. The CDR3 covers 16 residues. Looked up from germline, CDR1 is SGHVS and CDR2 is FQNEAQ. Germline trimming cut 5 bases from V and 3 bases from J; bases unmatched to any gene: 5. Here the CDR3 reads CASSRGQGANNQPQHF. The CDR3 DNA reads TGTGCCAGCAGCCGGGGACAGGGGGCGAACAATCAGCCCCAGCATTTT.